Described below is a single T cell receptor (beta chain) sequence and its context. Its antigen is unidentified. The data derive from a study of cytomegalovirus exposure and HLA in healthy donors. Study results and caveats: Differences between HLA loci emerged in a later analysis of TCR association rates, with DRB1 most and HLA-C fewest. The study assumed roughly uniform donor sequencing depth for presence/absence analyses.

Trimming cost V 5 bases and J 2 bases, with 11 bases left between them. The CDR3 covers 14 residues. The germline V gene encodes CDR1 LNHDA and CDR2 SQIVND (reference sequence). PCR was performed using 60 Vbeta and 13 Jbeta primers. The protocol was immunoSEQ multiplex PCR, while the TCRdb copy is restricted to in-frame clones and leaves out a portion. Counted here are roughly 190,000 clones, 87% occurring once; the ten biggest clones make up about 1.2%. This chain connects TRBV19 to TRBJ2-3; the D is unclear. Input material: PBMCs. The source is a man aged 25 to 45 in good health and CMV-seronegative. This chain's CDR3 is CASSVAVFTDTQYF. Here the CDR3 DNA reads TGTGCCAGTAGTGTGGCAGTCTTCACAGATACGCAGTATTTT.